This T cell receptor beta chain was sequenced during a study of OX40 agonist ivuxolimab in advanced cancers. Study summary: Three patients, one with hepatocellular carcinoma and two with cutaneous melanoma, responded partially.

TCRdb's table, derived via immunoSEQ multiplex PCR, lists solely in-frame clones and lacks some. The repertoire holds roughly 48,000 clones, with around 85% as singletons. V was shortened by 10 bases and J by 5 bases, with 23 bases between the two germline ends. The CDR3 runs 15 residues. CDR1 LNHDA and CDR2 SQIVND come from the germline V gene (reference sequence). This TCR derives from an adult with an advanced solid tumor such as melanoma, head and neck, liver or kidney cancer. The sample in question was CD4+ or CD8+ T cells sorted from blood, obtained in a trial of the OX40 agonist ivuxolimab. This rearrangement joins TRBV19 to TRBJ1-2; D is perhaps TRBD1 (6 bases). CDR3 loop: CATLGGGAHYYGYTF. The CDR3 DNA is TGTGCCACCCTCGGTGGGGGGGCGCATTATTATGGCTACACCTTC.